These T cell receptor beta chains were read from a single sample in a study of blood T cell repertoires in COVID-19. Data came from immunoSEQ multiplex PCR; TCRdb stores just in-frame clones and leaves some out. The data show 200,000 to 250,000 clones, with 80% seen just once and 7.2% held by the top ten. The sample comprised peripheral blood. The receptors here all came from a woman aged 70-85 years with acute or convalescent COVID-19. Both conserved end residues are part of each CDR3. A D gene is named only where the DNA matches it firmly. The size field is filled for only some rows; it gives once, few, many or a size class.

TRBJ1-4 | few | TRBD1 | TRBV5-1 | CASSLQGQGKLFF | TGCGCCAGCAGCTTGCAGGGACAGGGGAAACTGTTTTTT
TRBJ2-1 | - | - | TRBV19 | CASSISPGASYNEQFF | TGTGCCAGTAGTATCTCCCCAGGGGCCTCCTACAATGAGCAGTTCTTC
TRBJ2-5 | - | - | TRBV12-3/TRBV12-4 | CASSFSGAETQYF | TGTGCCAGCAGCTTTTCAGGGGCGGAGACCCAGTACTTC
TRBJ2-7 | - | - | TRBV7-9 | CASSSLVGGPYEQYF | TGTGCCAGCAGCTCGTTAGTCGGGGGGCCCTACGAGCAGTACTTC
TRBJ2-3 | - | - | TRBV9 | CASGEDTQYF | TGTGCCAGCGGAGAAGATACGCAGTATTTT
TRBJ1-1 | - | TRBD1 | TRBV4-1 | CASSLRTGRNTEAFF | TGCGCCAGCAGCCTAAGGACAGGGAGGAACACTGAAGCTTTCTTT
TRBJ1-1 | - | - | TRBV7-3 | CASSPPGKNTEAFF | TGTGCCAGCAGCCCCCCAGGGAAGAACACTGAAGCTTTCTTT
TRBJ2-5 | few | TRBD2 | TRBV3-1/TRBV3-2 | CASSQDTSGTQYF | TGTGCCAGCAGCCAAGACACTAGCGGGACCCAGTACTTC
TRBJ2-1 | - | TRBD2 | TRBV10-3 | CACGGDNEQFF | TGTGCGTGCGGGGGGGACAATGAGCAGTTCTTC
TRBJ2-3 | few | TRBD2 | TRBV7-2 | CASSLGLANTQYF | TGTGCCAGCAGCCTTGGACTAGCAAATACGCAGTATTTT
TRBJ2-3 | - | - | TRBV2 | CASGTYTDTQYF | TGTGCCAGCGGTACATATACAGATACGCAGTATTTT
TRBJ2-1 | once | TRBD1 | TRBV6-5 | CASSYATGGHRLFF | TGTGCCAGCAGTTACGCAACAGGGGGCCACAGGTTGTTCTTC
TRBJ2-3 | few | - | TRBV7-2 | CASNSLRGDTQYF | TGTGCCAGCAATTCATTGAGAGGAGATACGCAGTATTTT
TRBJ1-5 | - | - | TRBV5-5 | CASSLIDSNNQPQHF | TGTGCCAGCAGCTTGATAGACAGTAACAATCAGCCCCAGCATTTT
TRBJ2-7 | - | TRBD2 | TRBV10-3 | CAISAKRGGDEQYF | TGTGCCATCAGTGCCAAGCGGGGGGGCGACGAGCAGTACTTC
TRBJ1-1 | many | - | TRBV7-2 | CASSSFESRAFF | TGTGCCAGCAGCTCTTTCGAGTCACGAGCTTTCTTT
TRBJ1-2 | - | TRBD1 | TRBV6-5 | CASSYPAGGSYGYTF | TGTGCCAGCAGTTACCCGGCAGGGGGTAGCTATGGCTACACCTTC
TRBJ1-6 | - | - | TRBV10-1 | CASRTSRTVINSPLHF | TGCGCCAGCAGAACAAGCCGGACAGTCATTAATTCACCCCTCCACTTT
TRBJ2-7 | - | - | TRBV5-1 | CASSLELAPYEQYF | TGCGCCAGCAGCTTGGAACTAGCCCCTTACGAGCAGTACTTC
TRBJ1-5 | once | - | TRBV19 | CASSGPGGEGNQPQHF | TGTGCCAGTAGTGGCCCCGGTGGAGAAGGCAATCAGCCCCAGCATTTT
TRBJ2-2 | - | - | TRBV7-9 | CASSSRALNTGELFF | TGTGCCAGCAGCTCCCGCGCACTGAACACCGGGGAGCTGTTTTTT
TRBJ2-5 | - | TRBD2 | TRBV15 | CATSRAGGGREETQYF | TGTGCCACCAGCAGGGCGGGCGGGGGAAGGGAAGAGACCCAGTACTTC
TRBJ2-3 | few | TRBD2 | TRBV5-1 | CASSLAASGGATDTQYF | TGCGCCAGCAGCTTGGCCGCTAGCGGGGGCGCCACAGATACGCAGTATTTT
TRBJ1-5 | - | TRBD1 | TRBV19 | CASSVQGGSNQPQHF | TGTGCCAGTAGTGTACAGGGGGGAAGCAATCAGCCCCAGCATTTT
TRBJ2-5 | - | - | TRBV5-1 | CASSLEAGSRKTQYF | TGCGCCAGCAGCTTGGAAGCGGGCAGTAGAAAGACCCAGTACTTC
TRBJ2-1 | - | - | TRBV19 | CASAGLRSYNEQFF | TGTGCCAGTGCGGGGTTAAGGTCTTACAATGAGCAGTTCTTC
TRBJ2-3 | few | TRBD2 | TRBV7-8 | CASSLTSASGGSPDTQYF | TGTGCCAGCAGCCTTACCTCCGCGAGCGGGGGGTCTCCAGATACGCAGTATTTT
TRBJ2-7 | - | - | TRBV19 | CASSRQFTYEQYF | TGTGCCAGTAGTCGACAGTTTACCTACGAGCAGTACTTC
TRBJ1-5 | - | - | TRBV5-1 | CASSWNGGDQPQHF | TGCGCCAGCAGCTGGAACGGGGGTGATCAGCCCCAGCATTTT
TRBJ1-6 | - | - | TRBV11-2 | CASGGRDNSPLHF | TGTGCCAGCGGGGGGAGGGATAATTCACCCCTCCACTTT
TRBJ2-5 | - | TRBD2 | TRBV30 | CALTGTSGGTQYF | TGTGCCCTAACAGGGACTAGCGGGGGGACCCAGTACTTC
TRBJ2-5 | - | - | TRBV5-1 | CASSLSRERETQYF | TGCGCCAGCAGCTTGTCCAGGGAACGGGAGACCCAGTACTTC
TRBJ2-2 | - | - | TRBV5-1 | CASSLEGGTGELFF | TGCGCCAGCAGCTTGGAAGGAGGGACCGGGGAGCTGTTTTTT
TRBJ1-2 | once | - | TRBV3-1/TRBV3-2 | CASSQSTPNYGYTF | TGTGCCAGCAGCCAATCGACACCTAACTATGGCTACACCTTC
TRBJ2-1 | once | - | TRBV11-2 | CASSQEVLFPYNEQFF | TGTGCCAGCAGCCAAGAGGTTCTGTTCCCCTACAATGAGCAGTTCTTC
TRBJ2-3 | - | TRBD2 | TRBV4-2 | CASSQEGVGIAGADTQYF | TGTGCCAGCAGCCAAGAAGGTGTTGGGATAGCGGGGGCAGATACGCAGTATTTT
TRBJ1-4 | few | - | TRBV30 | CAWSKLLATNEKLFF | TGTGCCTGGAGTAAGCTACTTGCAACTAATGAAAAACTGTTTTTT
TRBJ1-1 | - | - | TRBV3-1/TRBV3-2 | CASSQRPDSLYTEAFF | TGTGCCAGCAGCCAACGACCCGACAGCCTTTACACTGAAGCTTTCTTT
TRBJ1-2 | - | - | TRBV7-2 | CASSLGLNYGYTF | TGTGCCAGCAGCTTAGGGCTTAACTATGGCTACACCTTC
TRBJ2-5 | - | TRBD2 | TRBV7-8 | CASSFGRGAQETQYF | TGTGCCAGCAGCTTCGGGCGGGGGGCCCAAGAGACCCAGTACTTC
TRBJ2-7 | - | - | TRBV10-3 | CATRGTYSYEQYF | TGTGCCACCAGAGGGACTTACTCCTACGAGCAGTACTTC
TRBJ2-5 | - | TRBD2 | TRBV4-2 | CASSQGNSGGEETQYF | TGTGCCAGCAGCCAAGGAAATAGCGGGGGAGAAGAGACCCAGTACTTC
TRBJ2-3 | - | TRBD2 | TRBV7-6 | CASSRDLAGGSSTDTQYF | TGTGCCAGCAGCCGCGATTTAGCGGGGGGGTCTAGCACAGATACGCAGTATTTT
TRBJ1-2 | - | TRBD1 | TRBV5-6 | CASTRGGTGFNYGYTF | TGTGCCAGCACCCGGGGGGGGACAGGGTTTAACTATGGCTACACCTTC
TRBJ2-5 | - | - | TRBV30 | CAWSDEQGGETQYF | TGTGCCTGGAGTGATGAGCAGGGGGGAGAGACCCAGTACTTC
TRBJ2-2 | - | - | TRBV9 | CASSVAAGSLFNTGELFF | TGTGCCAGCAGCGTAGCCGCAGGATCCCTTTTTAACACCGGGGAGCTGTTTTTT
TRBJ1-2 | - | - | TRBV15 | CATSRDASDGYTF | TGTGCCACCAGCAGAGATGCTTCAGATGGCTACACCTTC
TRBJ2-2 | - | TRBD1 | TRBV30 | CAWTGGVTGELFF | TGTGCCTGGACAGGGGGCGTCACCGGGGAGCTGTTTTTT
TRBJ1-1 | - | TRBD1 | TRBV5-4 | CASSPRTGKNTEAFF | TGTGCCAGCAGCCCCCGGACAGGGAAGAACACTGAAGCTTTCTTT
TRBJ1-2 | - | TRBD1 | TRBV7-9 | CASSSGTVNYGGTLF | TGTGCCAGCAGCTCCGGGACAGTCAACTATGGAGGGACCCTCTTC
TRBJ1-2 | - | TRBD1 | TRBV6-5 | CASSYGRQGRGYTF | TGTGCCAGCAGTTACGGGAGACAGGGTCGTGGCTACACCTTC
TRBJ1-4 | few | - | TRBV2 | CASSKGPPSTNEKLFF | TGTGCCAGCAGCAAGGGGCCTCCTTCAACTAATGAAAAACTGTTTTTT
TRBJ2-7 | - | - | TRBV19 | CASSGETVSYEQYF | TGTGCCAGTAGCGGTGAAACAGTCTCCTACGAGCAGTACTTC
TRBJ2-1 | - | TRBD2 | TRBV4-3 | CASSQGTSEYNEQFF | TGCGCCAGCAGCCAAGGGACTAGCGAGTACAATGAGCAGTTCTTC
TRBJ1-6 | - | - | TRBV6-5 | CASRTREVSPLHF | TGTGCCAGCAGGACCCGGGAGGTTTCCCCCCTCCACTTT
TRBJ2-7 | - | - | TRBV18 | CASSPLGAEQYF | TGTGCCAGCTCACCATTGGGGGCCGAGCAGTACTTC
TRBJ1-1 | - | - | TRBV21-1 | CASSKWARIMNTEAFF | TGTGCCAGCAGCAAATGGGCTCGCATAATGAACACTGAAGCTTTCTTT
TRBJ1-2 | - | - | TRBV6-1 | CASSEQGLRGYTF | TGTGCCAGCAGTGAACAGGGGCTAAGGGGCTACACCTTC